This entry describes one T cell receptor beta chain. As yet, its antigen is unknown. According to the study, TCR beta libraries were built with iRepertoire HTBI primers and CDR3-region Arm-PCR. MiXCR, applied by TCRdb to the multiplex PCR reads, yields one record per CDR3 protein. The sample consists of some 420,000 distinct CDR3 sequences, about 20% of them appearing once. This sample is part of a study of regulatory T cells in long-lasting Graves disease. In germline, CDR1 is MDHEN, CDR2 SYDVKM. Trimming cost V 3 bases and J 6 bases; bases outside gene matches: 6. The CDR3 spans 16 residues. Study observations and caveats: Sampling was limited to peripheral blood rather than thyroid tissue.

The time point: persistent/refractory GD, antithyroid drugs over 5 years with positive TRAb. PBMC-derived RNA was used for the TCR library. This specimen was peripheral blood mononuclear cells (PBMCs), taken when the disease was refractory, from a patient treated with antithyroid drugs. The rearrangement uses TRBV28 and TRBJ2-1; 12 bases are a match to TRBD1. The origin of this receptor is a female donor with Graves disease. CDR3 coding DNA: TGTGCCAGCAGTTTCGGGACAGGGGGCATAGGCAATGAGCAGTTCTTC. Encoded protein: CASSFGTGGIGNEQFF.